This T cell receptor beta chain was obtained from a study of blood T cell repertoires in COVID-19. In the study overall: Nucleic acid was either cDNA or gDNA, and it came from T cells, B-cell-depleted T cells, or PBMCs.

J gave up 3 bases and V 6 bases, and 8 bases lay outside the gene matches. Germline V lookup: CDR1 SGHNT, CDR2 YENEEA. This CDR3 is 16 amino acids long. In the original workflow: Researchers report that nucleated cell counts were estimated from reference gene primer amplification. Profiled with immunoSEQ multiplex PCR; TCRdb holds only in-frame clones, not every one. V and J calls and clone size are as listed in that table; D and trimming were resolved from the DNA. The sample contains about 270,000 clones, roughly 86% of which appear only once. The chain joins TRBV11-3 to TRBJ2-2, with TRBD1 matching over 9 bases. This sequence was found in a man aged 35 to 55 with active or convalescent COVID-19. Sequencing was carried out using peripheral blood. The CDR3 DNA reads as TGTGCCAGCAGGCCGGGACAGGGAATGGACACCGGGGAGCTGTTTTTT. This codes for CASRPGQGMDTGELFF.